The 18 T cell receptor beta chains given below trace back to one sample, sequenced in a study of shared clonotypes between healthy human individuals. The repertoire was sequenced with immunoSEQ multiplex PCR; TCRdb's copy has only in-frame clones and lacks some. This sample has some 1.5 million clones, with approximately 97% found just once. Sequences were obtained from naive CD4+ T cells sorted from blood. Sample subset: CD45RA+ positively selected. These receptors were obtained from a man aged 30 to 45 in good health.

CDR3 bases: TGCGCCAGCCGCCTTGTAGGGGCGGACAATGAGCAGTTCTTC. Its protein product is CASRLVGADNEQFF. The chain joins TRBV5-1 to TRBJ2-1; TRBD1 might be the D (5 bases). The CDR3 totals 14 residues. CDR1 and CDR2 (germline): SGHRS, YFSETQ. With 7 bases removed from V and 5 bases from J, the gap between germline ends came to 16 bases.

This chain links TRBV6-1 with TRBJ2-2, with D uncertain. CDR3 length equals 14 residues. Trimming left V 5 bases short and J 1 base short, with 8 bases between. CDR1 and CDR2 (germline): MNHNS, SASEGT. The CDR3 sequence: CASSWRQNTGELFF. In DNA, the CDR3 is TGTGCCAGCAGTTGGCGGCAGAACACCGGGGAGCTGTTTTTT.

This rearrangement joins TRBV29-1 to TRBJ1-2, with 7 positions matching TRBD1. Trimming took 8 bases from V and 8 from J; bases not matched to a gene: 14. Germline CDR1 reads SQVTM; CDR2 reads ANQGSEA. CDR3 length: 13 amino acids. CDR3 in DNA: TGCAGCTCCCCCCGGGAGGGGGCGGGAGGCTACACCTTC. It translates to CSSPREGAGGYTF.

This clone was recorded only once. The chain recombines TRBV11-2 with TRBJ2-1; D unresolved. The CDR3 is made up of 14 amino acids. Germline V gene sequence: CDR1 SGHAT, CDR2 FQNNGV. V was pared by 5 bases and J by 9 bases, with 17 bases between. CDR3 amino acids: CASSNPLGAPEQFF. The CDR3 DNA follows: TGTGCCAGCAGCAACCCCCTAGGAGCGCCTGAGCAGTTCTTC.

The chain has TRBV19 and TRBJ2-7; 9 bases align to TRBD2. The CDR3 runs 15 residues. Germline assignment: CDR1 LNHDA and CDR2 SQIVND (reference sequence). V dropped 3 bases and J dropped 5; count of bases not matched to a gene: 8. CDR3 residues: CASSIMAGGPHEQYF. DNA of the CDR3: TGTGCCAGTAGTATCATGGCGGGAGGGCCCCACGAGCAGTACTTC.

The genes are TRBV25-1 and TRBJ1-2; 9 bases are a match to TRBD1. Losses at the gene ends were 4 bases for V and 7 bases for J; bases not matched to a gene: 13. Germline assignment: CDR1 MGHDK and CDR2 SYGVNS. The CDR3 totals 16 residues. In DNA, the CDR3 is TGTGCCAGCAGTGCCAGAATGGGACAGGGAGTGGGTGGCTACACCTTC. Translation: CASSARMGQGVGGYTF.

The chain joins TRBV27 to TRBJ2-1; 14 bases line up with TRBD2. J was trimmed by 5 bases and V by 4 bases; bases with no gene match: 7. CDR1 is MNHEY, CDR2 SMNVEV, per germline (reference sequence). This CDR3 has 17 residues. The CDR3 here is CASSSMVGLAGDNEQFF. The CDR3 DNA reads as TGTGCCAGCAGTTCAATGGTGGGACTAGCGGGAGACAATGAGCAGTTCTTC.

V gene TRBV5-5 combines with J gene TRBJ2-5; the match to TRBD1 covers 8 bases. CDR1 is SGHKS, CDR2 YYEKEE, per germline (reference sequence). There are 17 residues in the CDR3. The V segment lost 0 bases and the J segment 0 bases; nucleotides outside the gene matches: 7. The CDR3 sequence is CASSLADRGPYQETQYF. For the CDR3, the DNA is TGTGCCAGCAGCTTGGCCGACAGGGGCCCGTACCAAGAGACCCAGTACTTC. Based on the CDR3 plus reference TRBV5-5 and TRBJ2-5, the full variable domain is DAGVTQSPTHLIKTRGQQVTLRCSPISGHKSVSWYQQVLGQGPQFIFQYYEKEERGRGNFPDRFSARQFPNYSSELNVNALLLGDSALYLCASSLADRGPYQETQYFGPGTRLLVL.

The chain employs TRBV6-1 and TRBJ1-5; the D gene is possibly TRBD1 (5 bases). V lost 1 base and J lost 4, with 14 bases in between. Germline V lookup: CDR1 MNHNS, CDR2 SASEGT. There are 16 residues in the CDR3. CDR3 protein: CASSEGGGGGNQPQHF. The CDR3 bases are TGTGCCAGCAGTGAAGGCGGGGGAGGCGGGAATCAGCCCCAGCATTTT.

This clone has a single count. Other DNA sequences in this sample translate to the same CDR3. The rearrangement joins TRBV5-1 to TRBJ2-7; 8 bases are a match to TRBD1. Germline V gene data show CDR1 as SGHRS and CDR2 as YFSETQ. This CDR3 region has 14 residues. J lost 4 bases, V lost 3 bases, and 6 bases had no gene match. In DNA, the CDR3 is TGCGCCAGCAGCTCCGGGACAGGAGGTTACGAGCAGTACTTC. It is translated as CASSSGTGGYEQYF.

The J gene is TRBJ2-3, the V gene TRBV6-5, with D perhaps assigned TRBD1 or TRBD2 (5 bases each). Germline CDR1 reads MNHEY; CDR2 reads SVGAGI. V gave up 5 bases and J gave up 0 bases, with 12 bases separating them. CDR3 size: 15 residues. The CDR3 region is CASSQPGPSTDTQYF. DNA of the CDR3: TGTGCCAGCAGTCAGCCGGGACCAAGCACAGATACGCAGTATTTT.

The chain combines TRBV28 with TRBJ1-3; no definite D call. Germline V gives CDR1 MDHEN, CDR2 SYDVKM. The CDR3 is 16 residues long. Trimming pared 3 bases from V and 4 bases from J, leaving 16 bases between. CDR3 sequence (DNA): TGTGCCAGCAGTTTCCGGGGAGCCTTCCCAGGAAACACCATATATTTT. As protein: CASSFRGAFPGNTIYF. Drawing the rest from reference TRBV28 and TRBJ1-3, the complete variable domain is DVKVTQSSRYLVKRTGEKVFLECVQDMDHENMFWYRQDPGLGLRLIYFSYDVKMKEKGDIPEGYSVSREKKERFSLILESASTNQTSMYLCASSFRGAFPGNTIYFGEGSWLTVV.

The chain recombines TRBV4-3 with TRBJ1-1; D call uncertain. The CDR3 has 14 residues. Looked up from germline, CDR1 is LGHNA and CDR2 is YSLEER. Trimming stripped 4 bases from V and 5 bases from J, with 14 bases between. Written as DNA, the CDR3 is TGCGCCAGCAGCCGCGGTCCGGGGAGGACTGAAGCTTTCTTT. This translates into CASSRGPGRTEAFF.

The sample holds one count of this clone. The same CDR3 is also encoded by other DNA sequences in this sample. The CDR3 sequence: CASSVELAATDTQYF. Here the CDR3 DNA reads TGTGCCAGCAGCGTAGAGCTAGCGGCCACAGATACGCAGTATTTT. This chain connects TRBV9 to TRBJ2-3, with 7 bases lining up with TRBD2. Germline V CDR1 and CDR2: SGDLS, YYNGEE. The CDR3 loop spans 15 amino acids. The J segment lost 2 bases and the V segment lost 0 bases, leaving 3 bases of the junction unmatched.

The chain combines TRBV11-3 with TRBJ1-2; 7 positions agree with TRBD1. The CDR3 has 14 amino acids. Germline assignment: CDR1 SGHNT and CDR2 YENEEA. V trimming: 3 bases; J trimming: 2 bases; junction bases outside the gene matches: 3. Here the CDR3 reads CASSFARGNYGYTF. The CDR3 coding sequence is TGTGCCAGCAGCTTCGCCAGGGGGAACTATGGCTACACCTTC.

The chain has TRBV11-3 and TRBJ1-1; D not certain. Trimming cost V 8 bases and J 7 bases, with 14 bases left between them. From germline, CDR1 is SGHNT and CDR2 YENEEA. CDR3 size: 12 residues. CDR3 protein: CASSREDGEAFF. DNA of the CDR3: TGTGCCAGCTCTAGGGAGGACGGTGAAGCTTTCTTT.

This chain links TRBV28 with TRBJ1-1, with D tentatively TRBD1 (5 bases). Germline CDR1 reads MDHEN; CDR2 reads SYDVKM. The CDR3 runs to 14 residues. Deletions cut 1 base from V and 4 bases from J, with 10 bases between. DNA for the CDR3: TGTGCCAGCAGTTTATATGGGGGGACCACTGAAGCTTTCTTT. Translated, it gives CASSLYGGTTEAFF.

The genes are TRBV9 and TRBJ2-7; D call uncertain. There are 14 residues in the CDR3. Germline-derived CDR1 and CDR2 are SGDLS and YYNGEE. Trimming removed 0 bases from V and 5 bases from J, with 12 bases in between. Written as DNA, the CDR3 is TGTGCCAGCAGCGTAGAGGGCAGTGGGGACGAGCAGTACTTC. Its translation is CASSVEGSGDEQYF.